Listed below are T cell receptor beta chains from one sample, sequenced in a study of cytomegalovirus exposure and HLA in healthy donors. Only in-frame clones appear in the TCRdb table, and some are missing; sequencing was by immunoSEQ multiplex PCR. This sample has roughly 250,000 clones; around 91% occur once, and the top ten carry roughly 0.4%. Specimen: PBMCs. The receptor source for this set is a woman under 30 in good health and CMV-seronegative. CDR3s include the opening cysteine and the closing phenylalanine or tryptophan. The D gene is left open where the match is weak. Clone size is given for some rows only: seen once, a few or many times, or a class if the clone is expanded.

abundance: -
len: 16
v_gene: TRBV11-2
j_gene: TRBJ2-1
d_gene: TRBD2
CDR3aa: CASSALAGGNYNEQFF
CDR3nt: TGTGCCAGCAGCGCCCTGGCGGGGGGAAACTACAATGAGCAGTTCTTC

abundance: -
len: 14
v_gene: TRBV7-9
j_gene: TRBJ2-7
d_gene: -
CDR3aa: CASSQGRASYEQYF
CDR3nt: TGTGCCAGCAGCCAAGGGCGGGCGTCCTACGAGCAGTACTTC

abundance: -
len: 15
v_gene: TRBV23-1
j_gene: TRBJ1-2
d_gene: TRBD1
CDR3aa: CASGPGGQGAAGYTF
CDR3nt: TGCGCCAGCGGGCCTGGGGGACAGGGGGCTGCTGGCTACACCTTC

abundance: -
len: 15
v_gene: TRBV5-4
j_gene: TRBJ2-5
d_gene: -
CDR3aa: CASSLDAGPEETQYF
CDR3nt: TGTGCCAGCAGCTTGGACGCCGGTCCCGAAGAGACCCAGTACTTC

abundance: -
len: 18
v_gene: TRBV7-9
j_gene: TRBJ1-2
d_gene: TRBD1
CDR3aa: CASSSPPGQGSYGYGYTF
CDR3nt: TGTGCCAGCAGCTCACCACCGGGACAGGGATCTTACGGCTATGGCTACACCTTC

abundance: -
len: 14
v_gene: TRBV11-3
j_gene: TRBJ1-3
d_gene: -
CDR3aa: CASSCRAGRNTIYF
CDR3nt: TGTGCCAGCAGCTGCCGGGCAGGGCGAAACACCATATATTTT

abundance: -
len: 13
v_gene: TRBV6-4
j_gene: TRBJ1-5
d_gene: -
CDR3aa: CASSRQVNQPQHF
CDR3nt: TGTGCCAGCAGTCGACAGGTTAATCAGCCCCAGCATTTT

abundance: -
len: 15
v_gene: TRBV5-1
j_gene: TRBJ1-2
d_gene: -
CDR3aa: CASSPGQNLLHGYTF
CDR3nt: TGCGCCAGCAGCCCGGGACAAAACCTCTTACATGGCTACACCTTC

abundance: -
len: 15
v_gene: TRBV28
j_gene: TRBJ1-2
d_gene: TRBD1
CDR3aa: CASSLGEQGADGYTF
CDR3nt: TGTGCCAGCAGTTTAGGGGAACAGGGGGCCGATGGCTACACCTTC

abundance: -
len: 16
v_gene: TRBV15
j_gene: TRBJ1-5
d_gene: TRBD1
CDR3aa: CATSRETGTGNQPQHF
CDR3nt: TGTGCCACCAGCAGAGAGACTGGGACAGGGAATCAGCCCCAGCATTTT

abundance: -
len: 15
v_gene: TRBV5-8
j_gene: TRBJ1-5
d_gene: TRBD1
CDR3aa: CASNPLAGGHQPQHF
CDR3nt: TGTGCCAGCAACCCCTTGGCAGGGGGACATCAGCCCCAGCATTTT

abundance: -
len: 14
v_gene: TRBV29-1
j_gene: TRBJ2-3
d_gene: -
CDR3aa: CSVATSSNTDTQYF
CDR3nt: TGCAGCGTTGCCACTAGCTCTAACACAGATACGCAGTATTTT

abundance: -
len: 17
v_gene: TRBV7-9
j_gene: TRBJ2-1
d_gene: TRBD2
CDR3aa: CASSSPGASGSNNEQFF
CDR3nt: TGTGCCAGCAGCTCACCCGGCGCTAGCGGGAGTAACAATGAGCAGTTCTTC

abundance: -
len: 18
v_gene: TRBV7-3
j_gene: TRBJ2-1
d_gene: TRBD1
CDR3aa: CASSLTPPTGSPYNEQFF
CDR3nt: TGTGCCAGCAGCCTAACACCTCCGACAGGGTCCCCCTACAATGAGCAGTTCTTC

abundance: few
len: 13
v_gene: TRBV6-4
j_gene: TRBJ2-3
d_gene: -
CDR3aa: CASSVSTTDTQYF
CDR3nt: TGTGCCAGCAGTGTATCTACCACAGATACGCAGTATTTT

abundance: -
len: 16
v_gene: TRBV7-8
j_gene: TRBJ1-2
d_gene: TRBD1
CDR3aa: CASSLGGQGAFYGYTF
CDR3nt: TGTGCCAGCAGCTTAGGGGGACAGGGGGCTTTCTATGGCTACACCTTC

abundance: -
len: 15
v_gene: TRBV6-5
j_gene: TRBJ2-3
d_gene: TRBD2
CDR3aa: CASTTGTSGADTQYF
CDR3nt: TGTGCCAGCACGACCGGGACTAGCGGGGCAGATACGCAGTATTTT

abundance: -
len: 15
v_gene: TRBV7-2
j_gene: TRBJ1-4
d_gene: TRBD1
CDR3aa: CASSLRQGADEKLFF
CDR3nt: TGTGCCAGCAGCCTCCGACAGGGTGCAGATGAAAAACTGTTTTTT

abundance: -
len: 16
v_gene: TRBV6-5
j_gene: TRBJ2-7
d_gene: TRBD1
CDR3aa: CASSYSRTGDSYEQYF
CDR3nt: TGTGCCAGCAGTTACTCCCGGACAGGGGACTCCTACGAGCAGTACTTC

abundance: few
len: 14
v_gene: TRBV18
j_gene: TRBJ1-4
d_gene: -
CDR3aa: CASSPTATNEKLFF
CDR3nt: TGTGCCAGCTCACCGACAGCAACTAATGAAAAACTGTTTTTT

abundance: -
len: 15
v_gene: TRBV7-9
j_gene: TRBJ2-5
d_gene: -
CDR3aa: CASSPPLRGQETQYF
CDR3nt: TGTGCCAGCAGCCCCCCCTTGCGGGGCCAAGAGACCCAGTACTTC

abundance: -
len: 14
v_gene: TRBV11-2
j_gene: TRBJ2-7
d_gene: TRBD1
CDR3aa: CASSWRGQGYEQYF
CDR3nt: TGTGCCAGCAGCTGGAGGGGACAGGGCTACGAGCAGTACTTC

abundance: -
len: 16
v_gene: TRBV5-1
j_gene: TRBJ1-6
d_gene: -
CDR3aa: CASSLAGSSYNSPLHF
CDR3nt: TGCGCCAGCAGCTTGGCGGGGAGCTCCTATAATTCACCCCTCCACTTT

abundance: -
len: 13
v_gene: TRBV7-2
j_gene: TRBJ1-2
d_gene: -
CDR3aa: CASSINRGDGYTF
CDR3nt: TGTGCCAGCAGCATTAACCGGGGGGATGGCTACACCTTC

abundance: -
len: 15
v_gene: TRBV27
j_gene: TRBJ1-4
d_gene: TRBD1
CDR3aa: CASSSQGAGNEKLFF
CDR3nt: TGTGCCAGCAGTTCCCAGGGGGCCGGTAATGAAAAACTGTTTTTT

abundance: -
len: 14
v_gene: TRBV19
j_gene: TRBJ1-1
d_gene: -
CDR3aa: CASSRGAQYTEAFF
CDR3nt: TGTGCCAGTAGTAGGGGCGCTCAGTACACTGAAGCTTTCTTT

abundance: -
len: 14
v_gene: TRBV5-6
j_gene: TRBJ1-5
d_gene: TRBD1
CDR3aa: CASSLGTGVQPQHF
CDR3nt: TGTGCCAGCAGCCTAGGGACAGGGGTACAGCCCCAGCATTTT

abundance: -
len: 14
v_gene: TRBV2
j_gene: TRBJ2-1
d_gene: TRBD2
CDR3aa: CASSEIIAGDEQFF
CDR3nt: TGTGCCAGCAGTGAAATAATAGCGGGGGATGAGCAGTTCTTC

abundance: -
len: 16
v_gene: TRBV19
j_gene: TRBJ2-5
d_gene: -
CDR3aa: CASSPRDTLIQETQYF
CDR3nt: TGTGCCAGTAGTCCCCGGGACACCTTGATTCAAGAGACCCAGTACTTC

abundance: -
len: 14
v_gene: TRBV5-1
j_gene: TRBJ1-1
d_gene: -
CDR3aa: CASSLVGTNTEAFF
CDR3nt: TGCGCCAGCAGCTTGGTGGGCACGAACACTGAAGCTTTCTTT

abundance: few
len: 14
v_gene: TRBV7-2
j_gene: TRBJ1-4
d_gene: -
CDR3aa: CASSLTGLNEKLFF
CDR3nt: TGTGCCAGCAGCCTTACAGGGCTAAATGAAAAACTGTTTTTT

abundance: -
len: 13
v_gene: TRBV5-5
j_gene: TRBJ2-7
d_gene: -
CDR3aa: CASSLAYGDEQYF
CDR3nt: TGTGCCAGCAGCTTGGCGTATGGAGACGAGCAGTACTTC

abundance: -
len: 16
v_gene: TRBV2
j_gene: TRBJ2-7
d_gene: TRBD1
CDR3aa: CASSEIATGVNYEQYF
CDR3nt: TGTGCCAGCAGTGAAATTGCGACAGGGGTCAACTACGAGCAGTACTTC

abundance: -
len: 14
v_gene: TRBV6-1
j_gene: TRBJ2-3
d_gene: -
CDR3aa: CATHPGTSTDTQYF
CDR3nt: TGTGCCACCCACCCCGGGACTAGCACAGATACGCAGTATTTT

abundance: -
len: 17
v_gene: TRBV30
j_gene: TRBJ2-4
d_gene: -
CDR3aa: CAWSKRSGLLDKNIQYF
CDR3nt: TGTGCCTGGAGTAAAAGGTCGGGGTTATTAGACAAAAACATTCAGTACTTC

abundance: -
len: 14
v_gene: TRBV5-1
j_gene: TRBJ1-3
d_gene: -
CDR3aa: CASSPGGSGNTIYF
CDR3nt: TGCGCCAGCAGCCCGGGAGGATCCGGAAACACCATATATTTT

abundance: -
len: 14
v_gene: TRBV19
j_gene: TRBJ2-7
d_gene: -
CDR3aa: CASSTLGESYEQYF
CDR3nt: TGTGCCAGTAGTACCCTCGGGGAATCCTACGAGCAGTACTTC

abundance: -
len: 16
v_gene: TRBV6-1
j_gene: TRBJ2-3
d_gene: -
CDR3aa: CASSEALLAATDTQYF
CDR3nt: TGTGCCAGCAGTGAAGCGCTATTAGCGGCCACAGATACGCAGTATTTT

abundance: -
len: 15
v_gene: TRBV9
j_gene: TRBJ2-1
d_gene: -
CDR3aa: CASSVAYSPPNEQFF
CDR3nt: TGTGCCAGCAGCGTAGCATATAGCCCCCCCAATGAGCAGTTCTTC

abundance: -
len: 14
v_gene: TRBV6-5
j_gene: TRBJ1-2
d_gene: -
CDR3aa: CASRKGRRSYGYTF
CDR3nt: TGTGCCAGCAGGAAAGGACGGAGGAGCTATGGCTACACCTTC

abundance: -
len: 12
v_gene: TRBV28
j_gene: TRBJ1-2
d_gene: -
CDR3aa: CASGRANYGYTF
CDR3nt: TGTGCCAGCGGCCGGGCTAACTATGGCTACACCTTC

abundance: -
len: 16
v_gene: TRBV5-1
j_gene: TRBJ2-3
d_gene: TRBD2
CDR3aa: CASSLLAGGPTDTQYF
CDR3nt: TGCGCCAGCAGCTTACTAGCGGGGGGGCCAACAGATACGCAGTATTTT

abundance: -
len: 16
v_gene: TRBV5-4
j_gene: TRBJ1-2
d_gene: -
CDR3aa: CASSEIDRLLNYGYTF
CDR3nt: TGTGCCAGCAGCGAAATAGACAGGCTCCTTAACTATGGCTACACCTTC

abundance: -
len: 14
v_gene: TRBV29-1
j_gene: TRBJ2-1
d_gene: TRBD2
CDR3aa: CSVRTGRDWNEQFF
CDR3nt: TGCAGCGTCCGGACGGGGAGGGATTGGAATGAGCAGTTCTTC

abundance: -
len: 15
v_gene: TRBV2
j_gene: TRBJ2-2
d_gene: -
CDR3aa: CASSERGGDTGELFF
CDR3nt: TGTGCCAGTAGTGAAAGGGGGGGCGACACCGGGGAGCTGTTTTTT

abundance: -
len: 18
v_gene: TRBV5-1
j_gene: TRBJ2-3
d_gene: -
CDR3aa: CASSLSPGGAAPTDTQYF
CDR3nt: TGCGCCAGCAGCTTGTCCCCCGGCGGGGCGGCGCCCACAGATACGCAGTATTTT

abundance: -
len: 15
v_gene: TRBV14
j_gene: TRBJ2-5
d_gene: -
CDR3aa: CASSQQRAGWETQYF
CDR3nt: TGTGCCAGCAGCCAGCAGCGGGCTGGTTGGGAGACCCAGTACTTC